Listed here is a single TCR beta chain. Antigen specificity is unknown. The V gene lost 0 bases and the J gene lost 1 base, with 9 bases spanning the gap. There are 16 residues in the CDR3. Germline V lookup: CDR1 LGHNT, CDR2 FRNRAP. A multiplex PCR was run with 60 Vbeta primers and 13 Jbeta primers. Measured with immunoSEQ multiplex PCR; TCRdb has only the in-frame clones, and not every one. Here the sample spans about 170,000 clones, 84% being singletons. The data were obtained in a study of cytomegalovirus exposure and HLA in healthy donors. Background on the study: Researchers previously reported finding some 110 million unique TCR beta sequences from 150 million to 200 million T cells.

Whole-study findings and limits: An analysis done earlier found most TCR beta V segments productive about 87% or about 30% of the time. For most subjects, TCR beta sequences were reported to predict HLA-A and HLA-B alleles with accuracy. Later analysis associated a missense DCLRE1C variant with TCR beta V- and J-gene trimming.

Source material: PBMCs. The sequence was obtained from a girl aged 5 to 17 in good health and CMV-seropositive. This sequence joins TRBV12-5 and TRBJ2-2; D is unresolved. The CDR3 region has the DNA TGTGCTAGTGGTTTGGTTGAAACAGAGAACACCGGGGAGCTGTTTTTT. Its translation is CASGLVETENTGELFF.